The clone carrying this TCR beta chain was detected many times. The data are from a study of early T cells in non-severe SARS-CoV-2 infection. Attachment of unique molecular identifiers to individual cDNA molecules was performed. Using its own MiXCR run on the 5' RACE reads, TCRdb lists one record per CDR3 protein. The data contain around 68,000 distinct CDR3 sequences, 4.5% to 7.5% of them singletons. Germline loops: CDR1 MNHNY, CDR2 SVGAGI (reference sequence). The CDR3 is made up of 13 amino acids. V dropped 0 bases and J dropped 3 bases, with 5 bases sitting between them. The receptor was isolated from an adult who was a healthcare worker with PCR-confirmed SARS-CoV-2 infection or an uninfected control (not recorded which). Sequences were derived from whole blood, sampled at baseline. V usage is TRBV6-6 and J usage is TRBJ1-2; D is unclear. Here the CDR3 reads CASSYSRDYGYTF. The CDR3 DNA sequence: TGTGCCAGCAGTTACTCGAGGGACTATGGCTACACCTTC.